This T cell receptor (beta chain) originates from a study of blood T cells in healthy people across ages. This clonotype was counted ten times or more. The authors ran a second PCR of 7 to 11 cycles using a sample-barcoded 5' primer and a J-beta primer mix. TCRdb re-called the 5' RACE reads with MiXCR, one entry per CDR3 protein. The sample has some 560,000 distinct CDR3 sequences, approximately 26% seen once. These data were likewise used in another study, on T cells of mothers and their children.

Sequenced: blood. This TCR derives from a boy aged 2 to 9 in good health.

The CDR3 sequence: CASSLVAGGPNEQFF. CDR3 nucleotide sequence: TGTGCCAGCAGCTTGGTAGCGGGAGGGCCCAATGAGCAGTTCTTC. The chain is built from TRBV27 and TRBJ2-1, with TRBD2 matching over 11 bases. V lost 6 bases, J lost 6 bases, and 7 bases stayed unmatched. CDR3 size: 15 residues. Germline CDR1 reads MNHEY; CDR2 reads SMNVEV (reference sequence).